The clone carrying this T cell receptor beta chain was counted a few times. Antigen unknown. The CDR3 runs to 12 residues. Between the trimmed V and J ends, which lost 7 bases and 4 bases, there was a span of 13 bases. Germline V gives CDR1 SQVTM, CDR2 ANQGSEA. The source of the sample is a study of molecular identifiers for immune sequencing clone quantification. General study findings and limits: Whereas naive cells kept under 1% of molecules in clones above 20 RNA copies, such clones held over 98% in effectors.

Naive CD8 T cells underwent sorting with the CD8+CD4-CCR7+CD45RA+ definition. TCRdb itself ran the PCR reads through MiXCR, one entry per CDR3 protein. The data contain hundreds of thousands of distinct CDR3 sequences, around 25% of them seen just once; the ten biggest clones take up around 0.78%. The sample consisted of naive CD8+ T cells from blood, with Jurkat cell RNA spiked in. Subset indicated: FACS-sorted CD8+CD4-CCR7+CD45RA+ naive T cells. The sequence was obtained from a human donor in good health. Some libraries in this study had Jurkat cell RNA spiked in. The V and J genes are TRBV29-1 and TRBJ1-2, with D perhaps matching TRBD1 (6 bases). The CDR3 sequence is CSGGPGAYGYTF. CDR3 in DNA: TGCAGCGGGGGCCCGGGGGCCTATGGCTACACCTTC.